This T cell receptor (beta chain) originates from a study of blood T cell repertoires in COVID-19. Overall study: PBMCs, B-cell-depleted T cells, or T cells were the source of the cDNA or gDNA that made up the material.

The CDR3 has 17 residues. V lost 5 bases and J lost 3; bases outside the gene matches: 3. CDR1 is SGHTA and CDR2 is FQGTGA in the germline V gene. The data were produced by immunoSEQ multiplex PCR, yet TCRdb's version contains in-frame clones alone and is incomplete. Altogether about 240,000 clones are present, roughly 86% being singletons, with the ten largest covering 2.5% to 3.5%. The clonotype was recovered from a woman aged 40 to 50 with acute COVID-19. This sequence joins TRBV7-3 and TRBJ2-2; TRBD2 matches 16 bases. Sequenced: PBMCs or T cells enriched from blood (not recorded which). CDR3 residues: CASSGTSGRVDTGELFF. The CDR3 DNA reads TGTGCCAGCAGCGGGACTAGCGGGAGGGTGGACACCGGGGAGCTGTTTTTT.